These 5 T cell receptor beta chains came from one sample sequenced in a study of blood T cell repertoires in COVID-19. Some clones are missing from TCRdb's copy, which holds only in-frame ones; the method was immunoSEQ multiplex PCR. The sample comprises some 130,000 clones, around three quarters of which are singletons, and 11% rests with the top ten. The source material was peripheral blood. The receptors were sampled from a human donor in a cohort sampled during active COVID-19.

This clone was picked up a small number of times. V is TRBV5-1 and J is TRBJ2-7, with D hard to call. The CDR3 covers 13 residues. Germline CDR1 SGHRS, CDR2 YFSETQ. Deletions cut 0 bases from V and 6 bases from J, with 10 bases between. CDR3 protein: CASSLDSIGEQYF. CDR3 in DNA: TGCGCCAGCAGCTTGGACTCTATCGGCGAGCAGTACTTC.

The chain combines TRBV6-5 with TRBJ1-2; TRBD1 agrees at 8 bases. Germline V gives CDR1 MNHEY, CDR2 SVGAGI. CDR3 length: 13 residues. The V and J ends lost 6 bases and 4 bases, in that order; junction bases with no gene match: 4. The CDR3 bases are TGTGCCAGCAGAGACGACAGGGGCTATGGCTACACCTTC. Protein product: CASRDDRGYGYTF.

The chain links TRBV10-3 to TRBJ1-1; possible D gene TRBD1, 6 bases. Germline CDR1 is ENHRY and CDR2 is SYGVKD. The CDR3 sequence is 14 residues long. The V end lost 4 bases, the J end lost 4 bases, and 13 bases lay between the germline ends. CDR3 in DNA: TGTGCCATCAGTGGTAACAGGGAGGGCACTGAAGCTTTCTTT. Protein sequence: CAISGNREGTEAFF.

The genes are TRBV30 and TRBJ1-2, with D possibly being TRBD1 (5 bases). Germline-derived CDR1 and CDR2 are GTSNPN and SVGIG (reference sequence). This CDR3 spans 15 amino acids. Between the trimmed V and J ends, which lost 2 bases and 4 bases, there was a span of 17 bases. The CDR3 DNA is TGTGCCTGGAGTTTAGGGGCCCATATCGGCTATGGCTACACCTTC. Protein sequence: CAWSLGAHIGYGYTF.

This chain uses TRBV19 with TRBJ2-1; 9 bases fit TRBD2. Germline values: CDR1 LNHDA, CDR2 SQIVND (reference sequence). The V gene end was trimmed by 3 bases and the J gene end by 4 bases; junction bases not matched to a gene: 10. This CDR3 region has 17 residues. CDR3 DNA: TGTGCCAGTAGTATCCGACAGACTAGCGGAAGATACAATGAGCAGTTCTTC. Protein: CASSIRQTSGRYNEQFF.